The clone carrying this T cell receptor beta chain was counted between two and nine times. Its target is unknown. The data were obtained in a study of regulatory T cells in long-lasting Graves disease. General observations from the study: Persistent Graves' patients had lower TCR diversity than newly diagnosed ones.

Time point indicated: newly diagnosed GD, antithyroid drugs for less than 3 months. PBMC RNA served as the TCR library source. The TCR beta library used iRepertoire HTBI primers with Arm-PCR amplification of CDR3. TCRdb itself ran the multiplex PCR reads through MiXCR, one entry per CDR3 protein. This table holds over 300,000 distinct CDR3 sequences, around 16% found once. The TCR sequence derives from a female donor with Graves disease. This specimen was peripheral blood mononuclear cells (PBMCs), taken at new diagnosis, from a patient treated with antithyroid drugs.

This CDR3 reads CASSYLGLFTF. CDR3 DNA sequence: TGTGCCAGCAGTTATCTCGGACTGTTCACCTTC. The chain links TRBV6-5 to TRBJ1-2, with D unresolved. V lost 3 bases and J 13 bases, leaving 12 bases between the germline ends. This CDR3 is built from 11 residues. CDR1 MNHEY and CDR2 SVGAGI come from the germline V gene.